Shown below are 23 T cell receptor beta chains from a single sample sequenced in a study of beta chain features in type 1 diabetes (dated by TCRdb to 2016 to 2018). Here is what the overall study found, with its caveats: A moderate but significant shortening of TCRB CDR3 length was observed in type 1 diabetes patients in all four CD4+ subsets.

No cognate antigen is known for these TCRs. The library was prepared using the immunoSEQ multiplex PCR assay. All of the isolated RNA was reverse transcribed with the High Capacity cDNA Reverse Transcription Kit, so expressed TCRB transcripts were sequenced. The table was pulled from immuneACCESS by TCRdb, which kept in-frame rearrangements only. Such tables lose some clones; where checked, under half of the loss comes from unresolved V genes, and the rest has no known cause. A total of about 650,000 clones appear in this sample, 9.5% to 15% of them only once. Of the sample, more than 0.1% falls within the top ten clones. The sample was naive CD4+ T cells from blood. The sample's cell subset or site label is to be understood as: true naive CD4+ T cells. These receptors were obtained from a man aged 25 to 40 with type 1 diabetes.

In its sample, this clone was seen a few times. The J gene is TRBJ1-2, the V gene TRBV2; perhaps TRBD1 as D (5 bases). V lost 2 bases and J lost 4, with 11 bases in between. Germline-derived CDR1 and CDR2 are SNHLY and FYNNEI. The CDR3 spans 14 residues. CDR3 in amino acids: CASSEWQGGYGYTF. DNA for the CDR3: TGTGCCAGCAGTGAATGGCAGGGCGGCTATGGCTACACCTTC.

The chain joins TRBV7-3 to TRBJ2-5, with D possibly called TRBD1 or TRBD2 (5 bases each). The V gene lost 5 bases and the J gene lost 5 bases, with 15 bases spanning the gap. Germline V gives CDR1 SGHTA, CDR2 FQGTGA. This CDR3 is 14 amino acids long. The CDR3 sequence: CASSRGDPGETQYF. In DNA, the CDR3 is TGTGCCAGCAGCCGAGGGGACCCCGGGGAGACCCAGTACTTC.

This clone was recorded a few times. The chain employs TRBV6-7 and TRBJ1-5, with 7 bases identical to TRBD1. TRBV6-7 counts as an open reading frame of uncertain function. The V and J ends lost 2 bases and 0 bases, in that order; junction bases with no gene match: 7. The length of the CDR3 is 17 residues. The CDR3 DNA sequence: TGTGCCAGCAGTTACGAGTCGGGACAGAATAGCAATCAGCCCCAGCATTTT. It codes for CASSYESGQNSNQPQHF.

This clone appeared a few times. The chain joins TRBV7-2 to TRBJ2-3, with 14 bases matching TRBD2. The V gene end was trimmed by 6 bases and the J gene end by 4 bases; junction bases not matched to a gene: 0. Germline-derived CDR1 and CDR2 are SGHTA and FQGNSA. This CDR3 has 14 amino acids. This CDR3 is CASRTSGGADTQYF. In DNA form, the CDR3 reads TGTGCCAGCAGGACTAGCGGGGGGGCAGATACGCAGTATTTT.

The chain recombines TRBV18 with TRBJ2-3; the D gene is possibly TRBD2 (5 bases). Germline V lookup: CDR1 KGHSH, CDR2 LQKENI. V gave up 8 bases and J gave up 2 bases, with 8 bases separating them. The CDR3 spans 12 residues. CDR3 in amino acids: CASGEHTDTQYF. The CDR3, as DNA: TGTGCCAGCGGGGAGCACACAGATACGCAGTATTTT.

This clone was seen a handful of times. The chain uses TRBV2 and TRBJ1-5; D remains ambiguous. This CDR3 contains 14 residues. Per germline, CDR1 SNHLY and CDR2 FYNNEI. V lost 0 bases and J 7 bases, leaving 10 bases between the germline ends. The CDR3 coding sequence is TGTGCCAGCAGTGAAGCTGATGGTTTACAGCCCCAGCATTTT. Amino acid sequence: CASSEADGLQPQHF.

The chain joins TRBV28 to TRBJ2-5; D is perhaps TRBD2 (5 bases). Trimming took 4 bases from V and 4 from J, leaving 10 bases between them. The CDR3 contains 13 residues. The germline V gene has CDR1 MDHEN and CDR2 SYDVKM. CDR3 amino acids: CASSSEGRETQYF. DNA for the CDR3: TGTGCCAGCAGTTCTGAGGGTCGAGAGACCCAGTACTTC.

V and J are TRBV6-5 and TRBJ2-1; tentatively, D is TRBD1 or TRBD2 (6 bases each). Looked up from germline, CDR1 is MNHEY and CDR2 is SVGAGI. V was shortened by 2 bases and J by 3 bases, with 11 bases between the two germline ends. This CDR3 has 15 amino acids. The CDR3 region has the DNA TGTGCCAGCAGTTACAGGGGGGCTCTCTACAATGAGCAGTTCTTC. Protein product: CASSYRGALYNEQFF.

In its sample, this clone was seen a few times. CDR3 in amino acids: CASSLGQGTDTQYF. CDR3 DNA sequence: TGTGCCAGCAGCCTCGGACAGGGAACAGATACGCAGTATTTT. The rearrangement uses TRBV13 and TRBJ2-3; TRBD1 matches at 8 bases. This CDR3 is 14 amino acids long. V lost 5 bases, J lost 3 bases, and 4 bases stayed unmatched. Germline V lookup: CDR1 PRHDT, CDR2 FYEKMQ (reference sequence).

The chain links TRBV6-5 to TRBJ2-1, with 8 bases identical to TRBD1. The CDR3 has 15 residues. V was pared by 4 bases and J by 5 bases, with 7 bases of the junction left unmatched. Germline values: CDR1 MNHEY, CDR2 SVGAGI. The CDR3 here is CASSSLGTGHNEQFF. The CDR3 DNA follows: TGTGCCAGCAGTTCCCTCGGGACAGGTCACAATGAGCAGTTCTTC.

The sample holds a few counts of this clone. The chain is built from TRBV13 and TRBJ2-7; D is possibly TRBD1 (5 bases). The CDR3 totals 13 residues. V was trimmed by 4 bases and J by 1 base, leaving 8 bases between them. CDR1 and CDR2 (germline): PRHDT, FYEKMQ (reference sequence). The CDR3 region is CASSSRQSYEQYF. The CDR3 nucleotides read TGTGCCAGCAGCTCAAGACAGTCCTACGAGCAGTACTTC.

In this sample, this clone turned up a few times. The chain recombines TRBV19 with TRBJ2-7; D may be TRBD1 or TRBD2 (5 bases each). V was clipped by 4 bases and J by 4 bases, with 14 bases between them. Germline CDR1 LNHDA, CDR2 SQIVND (reference sequence). This CDR3 is built from 14 residues. For the CDR3, the DNA is TGTGCCAGTAGTAGGACATCTGGGGGATACGAGCAGTACTTC. Amino acids: CASSRTSGGYEQYF.

The chain links TRBV11-2 to TRBJ1-5; D gene ambiguous. The CDR3 is made up of 14 amino acids. The V and J ends lost 3 bases and 5 bases respectively, with 11 bases between them. Germline CDR1 and CDR2: SGHAT and FQNNGV. This chain's CDR3 is CASSLSDLDQPQHF. The CDR3 region has the DNA TGTGCCAGCAGCTTGTCCGACCTAGATCAGCCCCAGCATTTT.

This clone was seen only a few times. The chain recombines TRBV15 with TRBJ1-1; no clear D gene. The CDR3 extends over 13 amino acids. The V gene lost 0 bases and the J gene lost 5 bases, with 7 bases spanning the gap. Germline loops: CDR1 LNHNV, CDR2 YYDKDF (reference sequence). The CDR3 loop is CATSRDFRTEAFF. The CDR3 bases are TGTGCCACCAGCAGAGATTTTAGGACTGAAGCTTTCTTT. The variable domain in full, with the rest retrieved from reference TRBV15 and TRBJ1-1, is DAMVIQNPRYQVTQFGKPVTLSCSQTLNHNVMYWYQQKSSQAPKLLFHYYDKDFNNEADTPDNFQSRRPNTSFCFLDIRSPGLGDTAMYLCATSRDFRTEAFFGQGTRLTVV.

The sample holds a few counts of this clone. The V gene is TRBV5-4, the J gene TRBJ2-1; tentatively, D is TRBD1 (6 bases). The germline V gene encodes CDR1 SGHNT and CDR2 YYREEE (reference sequence). The germline V and J ends were trimmed by 3 bases and 7 bases, with 23 bases remaining between them. The CDR3 has 17 amino acids. CDR3 nucleotides: TGTGCCAGCAGCTCGCAATCCCGGGACAAGCGGCTAAATGAGCAGTTCTTC. It codes for CASSSQSRDKRLNEQFF.

This clone was found a few times. This sequence joins TRBV30 and TRBJ2-7; tentative D call: TRBD2 (5 bases). Germline loops: CDR1 GTSNPN, CDR2 SVGIG (reference sequence). The CDR3 extends over 11 amino acids. Trimming removed 1 base from V and 7 bases from J, with 8 bases in between. The CDR3 coding sequence is TGTGCCTGGAGTGGGGAGACAGAGCAGTACTTC. It yields the protein CAWSGETEQYF.

This clone came up a few times. The chain employs TRBV9 and TRBJ1-4; TRBD1 might be the D (6 bases). The CDR3 has 16 residues. Trimming took 4 bases from V and 4 from J, leaving 17 bases between them. Germline CDR1 is SGDLS and CDR2 is YYNGEE. CDR3 in DNA: TGTGCCAGCAGCCCGAGGACAGACGATGGTAATGAAAAACTGTTTTTT. Encoded protein: CASSPRTDDGNEKLFF.

The V gene is TRBV9, the J gene TRBJ2-3, with 8 positions matching TRBD2. V lost 0 bases, J lost 9 bases, and 15 bases stayed unmatched. CDR1 SGDLS and CDR2 YYNGEE come from the germline V gene. The CDR3 spans 17 residues. This chain's CDR3 is CASSVDSGGAAGRTQYF. The CDR3, as DNA: TGTGCCAGCAGCGTAGACAGCGGGGGAGCTGCTGGTAGGACGCAGTATTTT.

This clone was observed a handful of times. The CDR3 DNA follows: TGTGCCAGCACCCTAAGCCGGGACAGCTACGAGCAGTACTTC. This gives the protein CASTLSRDSYEQYF. The chain links TRBV6-1 to TRBJ2-7, with TRBD1 identical over 7 bases. CDR3 length: 14 amino acids. Trimming cost V 7 bases and J 3 bases; bases outside gene matches: 9. Germline V gene sequence: CDR1 MNHNS, CDR2 SASEGT.

The chain couples TRBV23-1 to TRBJ1-1; possible D gene TRBD1, 6 bases. TRBV23-1 is an ORF, and what it does is uncertain. The ends were cut back, 11 bases at V and 10 bases at J, with 11 bases in the middle. CDR3 size: 9 residues. CDR3 loop: CAPPRGAFF. The CDR3 bases are TGCGCCCCCCCCAGGGGAGCTTTCTTT.

The J gene is TRBJ2-6, the V gene TRBV5-1; weak D call: TRBD1 (6 bases). Germline assignment: CDR1 SGHRS and CDR2 YFSETQ. With 2 bases removed from V and 2 bases from J, the gap between germline ends came to 17 bases. This CDR3 is built from 18 residues. CDR3 region: CASSFNVQGMAGANVLTF. In DNA, the CDR3 is TGCGCCAGCAGCTTTAATGTCCAGGGGATGGCTGGGGCCAACGTCCTGACTTTC.

The chain combines TRBV30 with TRBJ2-1; the match to TRBD1 covers 10 bases. CDR1 and CDR2 from the germline V gene are GTSNPN and SVGIG (reference sequence). There are 14 residues in the CDR3. V lost 3 bases, J lost 5 bases, and 4 bases stayed unmatched. The CDR3 loop reads CAWRRGQGNNEQFF. In DNA form, the CDR3 reads TGTGCCTGGAGAAGGGGACAGGGGAACAATGAGCAGTTCTTC.

This clone was seen a handful of times. The CDR3 here is CASSPQGRRAYEQYF. The CDR3 nucleotides read TGTGCCAGCAGCCCACAGGGCAGGAGGGCCTACGAGCAGTACTTC. V and J are TRBV6-6 and TRBJ2-7; the D call may be TRBD1 or TRBD2 (6 bases each). The CDR3 totals 15 residues. Germline assignment: CDR1 MNHNY and CDR2 SVGAGI (reference sequence). The ends were cut back, 6 bases at V and 2 bases at J, with 17 bases in the middle.